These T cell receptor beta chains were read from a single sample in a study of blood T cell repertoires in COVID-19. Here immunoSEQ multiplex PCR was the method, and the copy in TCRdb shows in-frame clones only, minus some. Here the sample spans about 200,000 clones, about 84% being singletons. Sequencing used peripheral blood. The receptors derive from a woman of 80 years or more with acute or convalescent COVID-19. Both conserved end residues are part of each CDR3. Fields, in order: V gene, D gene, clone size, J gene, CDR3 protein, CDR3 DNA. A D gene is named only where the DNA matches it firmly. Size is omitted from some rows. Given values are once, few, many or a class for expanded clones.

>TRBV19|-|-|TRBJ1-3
CASSPGQLDTIYF
TGTGCCAGTAGCCCTGGACAGCTAGACACCATATATTTT
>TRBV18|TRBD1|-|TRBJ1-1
CASSRQGAESTEAFF
TGTGCCAGCTCAAGACAGGGGGCCGAAAGCACTGAAGCTTTCTTT
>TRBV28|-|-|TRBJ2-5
CASSLGATETQYF
TGTGCCAGCAGTTTAGGGGCAACGGAGACCCAGTACTTC
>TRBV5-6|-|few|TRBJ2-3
CASSPGLLKDTQYF
TGTGCCAGCAGCCCGGGACTCCTCAAAGATACGCAGTATTTT
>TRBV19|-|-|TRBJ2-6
CASRRLISGANVLTF
TGTGCCAGTAGGAGACTTATCTCTGGGGCCAACGTCCTGACTTTC
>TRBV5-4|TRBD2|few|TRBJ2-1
CASSLRGGYNEQFF
TGTGCCAGCAGCCTGCGGGGGGGCTACAATGAGCAGTTCTTC
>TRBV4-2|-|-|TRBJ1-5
CASSGGQLDNQPQHF
TGTGCCAGCAGCGGAGGACAGTTAGACAATCAGCCCCAGCATTTT
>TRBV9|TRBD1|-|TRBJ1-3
CASSGQGVGNTIYF
TGTGCCAGCAGCGGACAGGGCGTCGGAAACACCATATATTTT
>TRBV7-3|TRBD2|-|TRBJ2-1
CASSSTGTSWNEQFF
TGTGCCAGCAGCTCCACCGGGACTAGCTGGAATGAGCAGTTCTTC
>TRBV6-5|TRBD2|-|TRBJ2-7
CASSWTSGGAYEQYF
TGTGCCAGCAGTTGGACTAGCGGGGGGGCCTACGAGCAGTACTTC
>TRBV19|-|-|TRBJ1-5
CASRLGQSYNQPQHF
TGTGCCAGTAGGTTAGGACAGAGCTACAATCAGCCCCAGCATTTT
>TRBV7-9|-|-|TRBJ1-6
CASPLSGYNSPLHF
TGTGCCAGTCCCCTGTCGGGTTATAATTCACCCCTCCACTTT
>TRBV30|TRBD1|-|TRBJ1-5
CAWSSDRDQPQHF
TGTGCCTGGAGTTCCGACAGGGATCAGCCCCAGCATTTT
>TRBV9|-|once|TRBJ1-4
CASSASSKGGAHYEKLFF
TGTGCCAGCAGCGCGAGTTCCAAGGGGGGGGCGCATTATGAAAAACTGTTTTTT
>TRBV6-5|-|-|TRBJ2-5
CASEPRKETQYF
TGTGCCAGCGAGCCTCGTAAAGAGACCCAGTACTTC
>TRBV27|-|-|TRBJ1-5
CASSFQGSNQPQHF
TGTGCCAGCAGTTTTCAGGGGTCCAATCAGCCCCAGCATTTT
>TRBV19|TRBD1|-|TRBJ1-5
CASHRDSDQPQHF
TGTGCCAGTCACCGGGACAGCGATCAGCCCCAGCATTTT
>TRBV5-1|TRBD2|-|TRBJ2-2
CASSPPGSTSGNTGELFF
TGCGCCAGCAGCCCTCCGGGGTCGACTAGCGGGAACACCGGGGAGCTGTTTTTT
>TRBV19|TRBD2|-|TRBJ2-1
CASSIDSSGSSIEQFF
TGTGCCAGTAGTATAGATTCAAGCGGGAGCTCGATAGAGCAGTTCTTC
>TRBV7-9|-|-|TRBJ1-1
CASSRRGGESTEAFF
TGTGCCAGCAGCCGTAGAGGGGGGGAATCCACTGAAGCTTTCTTT
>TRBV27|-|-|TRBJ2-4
CASSLQGLLNIQYF
TGTGCCAGCAGCCTCCAGGGACTGCTTAACATTCAGTACTTC
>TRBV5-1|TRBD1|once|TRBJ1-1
CASSQSGQFEAFF
TGCGCCAGCAGCCAGTCGGGACAGTTTGAAGCTTTCTTT
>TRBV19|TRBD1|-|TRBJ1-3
CASSNGQGTSGNTIYF
TGTGCCAGTAGCAACGGACAGGGCACCTCTGGAAACACCATATATTTT
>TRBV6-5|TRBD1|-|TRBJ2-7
CASSYDREEQYF
TGTGCCAGCAGTTACGACAGGGAAGAGCAGTACTTC
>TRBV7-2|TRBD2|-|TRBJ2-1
CASSYLAGPFNEQFF
TGTGCCAGCAGTTATCTAGCGGGCCCCTTCAATGAGCAGTTCTTC
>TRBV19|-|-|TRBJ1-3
CASSGGVSGNTIYF
TGTGCCAGTTCTGGAGGGGTCTCTGGAAACACCATATATTTT